The 29 T cell receptor beta chains below were found in one sample sequenced in a study of PD-1 blockade in classical Hodgkin lymphoma. All patients experienced relapse after autologous stem cell transplantation, and brentuximab vedotin exposure was variable. The data were produced by immunoSEQ multiplex PCR, yet TCRdb's version contains in-frame clones alone and is incomplete. The table has 100,000 or so clones, roughly 89% seen once. This sample comprised peripheral blood mononuclear cells (PBMCs), obtained before the second cycle of nivolumab. These receptors were taken from a human donor with classical Hodgkin lymphoma.

The chain combines TRBV4-2 with TRBJ1-6; D is possibly TRBD1 (5 bases). V was cut by 0 bases and J by 7 bases, with 13 bases left in between. There are 16 residues in the CDR3. CDR1 and CDR2 from the germline V gene are LGHNA and YNFKEQ. CDR3 coding DNA: TGTGCCAGCAGCCAAGAGGCAGGGTCTCCAAATTCACCCCTCCACTTT. It specifies CASSQEAGSPNSPLHF.

This chain connects TRBV11-1 to TRBJ2-7; tentatively, D is TRBD2 (6 bases). Germline values: CDR1 SGHAT, CDR2 FQDESV (reference sequence). The CDR3 runs to 14 residues. Trimming removed 4 bases from V and 5 bases from J, with 15 bases in between. For the CDR3, the DNA is TGTGCCAGCAGCTCGCCGGGGGACCCCCACGAGCAGTACTTC. Translating it yields CASSSPGDPHEQYF.

This chain connects TRBV7-3 to TRBJ2-2; no definite D call. CDR1 is SGHTA, CDR2 FQGTGA, per germline. The CDR3 totals 16 residues. V shed 1 base and J shed 0 bases, with 9 bases lying between them. The CDR3 is CASSLSAGSNTGELFF. CDR3 in DNA: TGTGCCAGCAGCTTAAGTGCAGGTTCGAACACCGGGGAGCTGTTTTTT.

V and J are TRBV5-1 and TRBJ2-1; 8 bases align to TRBD1. Losses at the gene ends were 5 bases for V and 5 bases for J; bases not matched to a gene: 3. Germline CDR1 reads SGHRS; CDR2 reads YFSETQ. CDR3 length: 13 amino acids. The CDR3 DNA reads TGCGCCAGCAGGACAGGGGTCAACAATGAGCAGTTCTTC. Translating gives CASRTGVNNEQFF.

The chain joins TRBV19 to TRBJ2-7; 8 bases are shared with TRBD1. Germline V gives CDR1 LNHDA, CDR2 SQIVND (reference sequence). CDR3 length equals 15 residues. The junction had 9 bases not matched to a gene; V was cut back by 8 bases and J by 0 bases. In DNA form, the CDR3 reads TGTGCCAGTGCTCGACAGGGGCGGAGCTCCTACGAGCAGTACTTC. Amino acids: CASARQGRSSYEQYF.

The V and J genes are TRBV6-6 and TRBJ2-5, with 8 bases matching TRBD1. The length of the CDR3 is 14 residues. Germline loops: CDR1 MNHNY, CDR2 SVGAGI (reference sequence). Trimming cost V 10 bases and J 9 bases; bases outside gene matches: 16. The CDR3 loop reads CATERGQDRGAQYF. The CDR3 DNA is TGTGCCACCGAAAGGGGACAGGACCGTGGGGCCCAGTACTTC.

The chain recombines TRBV7-3 with TRBJ2-3; 14 positions agree with TRBD2. CDR1 is SGHTA, CDR2 FQGTGA, per germline. J lost 1 base, V lost 9 bases, and 3 bases had no gene match. This CDR3 comprises 15 residues. CDR3 sequence: CARGLAGDRTDTQYF. The CDR3 coding sequence is TGTGCCAGGGGACTAGCGGGGGACCGCACAGATACGCAGTATTTT.

The rearrangement uses TRBV27 and TRBJ2-7; 16 bases line up with TRBD2. Germline V lookup: CDR1 MNHEY, CDR2 SMNVEV (reference sequence). The junction had 6 bases not matched to a gene; V was cut back by 5 bases and J by 2 bases. This CDR3 spans 17 amino acids. CDR3 sequence reads: CASSVGLAGGHTYEQYF. In DNA form, the CDR3 reads TGTGCCAGCAGTGTGGGACTAGCGGGGGGGCACACCTACGAGCAGTACTTC.

V gene TRBV19 combines with J gene TRBJ2-7; D unresolved. V lost 5 bases and J 6 bases, leaving 11 bases between the germline ends. The CDR3 runs to 12 residues. Germline-derived CDR1 and CDR2 are LNHDA and SQIVND (reference sequence). CDR3 DNA: TGTGCCAGTAGTCCCCGGACGGCCGAGCAGTACTTC. Amino acids: CASSPRTAEQYF.

The chain carries TRBV28 and TRBJ1-2; possible D gene TRBD1, 5 bases. The germline V gene encodes CDR1 MDHEN and CDR2 SYDVKM. The length of the CDR3 is 15 residues. V lost 2 bases and J lost 4, with 14 bases in between. CDR3 nucleotide sequence: TGTGCCAGCAGTTTAAGGGGTGGAGGTGGCTATGGCTACACCTTC. It translates to CASSLRGGGGYGYTF.

This clone was observed a handful of times. The J gene is TRBJ1-1, the V gene TRBV27; D uncertain. The V end lost 1 base, the J end lost 1 base, and 4 bases lay between the germline ends. CDR3 length: 13 residues. Germline V CDR1 and CDR2: MNHEY, SMNVEV (reference sequence). CDR3: CASSLLENTEAFF. The CDR3 nucleotides read TGTGCCAGCAGTTTATTAGAGAACACTGAAGCTTTCTTT.

The chain recombines TRBV11-3 with TRBJ2-7; perhaps TRBD1 as D (6 bases). Germline V lookup: CDR1 SGHNT, CDR2 YENEEA. Trimming took off 1 base at V and 7 bases at J, with 14 bases between the two ends. This CDR3 has 14 amino acids. The CDR3 nucleotides read TGTGCCAGCAGCTTAGGAGGGGGATTGAGAGAGCAGTACTTC. Protein product: CASSLGGGLREQYF. The full variable domain, rest sourced from reference TRBV11-3 and TRBJ2-7, is EAGVVQSPRYKIIEKKQPVAFWCNPISGHNTLYWYLQNLGQGPELLIRYENEEAVDDSQLPKDRFSAERLKGVDSTLKIQPAELGDSAVYLCASSLGGGLREQYFGPGTRLTVT.

The chain is built from TRBV7-3 and TRBJ2-6, with D unclear. This CDR3 spans 14 amino acids. Deletions cut 1 base from V and 0 bases from J, with 1 base between. Germline CDR1 reads SGHTA; CDR2 reads FQGTGA. The CDR3 loop reads CASSLNSGANVLTF. The CDR3 coding sequence is TGTGCCAGCAGCTTAAACTCTGGGGCCAACGTCCTGACTTTC.

V gene TRBV2 combines with J gene TRBJ2-5; 11 nucleotides align to TRBD1. The DNA end is a closer match to TRBJ2-7, so the J assignment may be wrong. The CDR3 covers 14 residues. The germline gives CDR1 SNHLY, CDR2 FYNNEI. CDR3 in DNA: TGTGCCAGCAGTCGGGACAGGGGGGCCTACGAGCAGTACTTC. Amino acids: CASSRDRGAYEQYF.

The CDR3 loop is CASSRWTSGGYEQYF. In DNA form, the CDR3 reads TGTGCCAGCAGCCGATGGACTAGCGGGGGATACGAGCAGTACTTC. The J gene is TRBJ2-7, the V gene TRBV14; TRBD2 aligns across 13 bases. CDR3 size: 15 residues. The junction had 4 bases not matched to a gene; V was cut back by 4 bases and J by 4 bases. The V gene's germline CDR1 is SGHDN and CDR2 FVKESK.

The chain uses TRBV5-5 and TRBJ1-6, with TRBD1 matching 7 bases. Germline V gives CDR1 SGHKS, CDR2 YYEKEE (reference sequence). The V and J ends lost 5 bases and 7 bases, in that order; junction bases with no gene match: 12. The CDR3 has 16 amino acids. This chain's CDR3 is CASSSPGTALNSPLHF. The CDR3 DNA reads as TGTGCCAGCAGTTCTCCCGGGACAGCGCTCAATTCACCCCTCCACTTT.

CDR3 in amino acids: CASSFGRAGSSGANVLTF. CDR3 coding DNA: TGCGCCAGCAGCTTTGGCAGGGCAGGCTCCTCTGGGGCCAACGTCCTGACTTTC. V is TRBV5-1 and J is TRBJ2-6; D is possibly TRBD1 (5 bases). CDR1 is SGHRS, CDR2 YFSETQ, per germline. This CDR3 region has 18 residues. Deletions cut 2 bases from V and 0 bases from J, with 15 bases between.

The V and J genes are TRBV12-5 and TRBJ1-1; the D gene is possibly TRBD1 (6 bases). The CDR3 has 18 amino acids. V shed 0 bases and J shed 0 bases, with 17 bases lying between them. Germline loops: CDR1 LGHNT, CDR2 FRNRAP. The DNA of the CDR3 is TGTGCTAGTGGTTTGGTACAGGGATTAGTCCTGATGAACACTGAAGCTTTCTTT. Amino acids: CASGLVQGLVLMNTEAFF.

A single count supports this clone. This chain connects TRBV15 to TRBJ1-4; 9 bases are shared with TRBD1. The CDR3 runs to 16 residues. Germline V lookup: CDR1 LNHNV, CDR2 YYDKDF (reference sequence). With 4 bases clipped from V and 5 bases from J, the junction kept 8 bases outside the gene matches. The chain's CDR3 is CATSTRTGQGNEKLFF. The CDR3 region has the DNA TGTGCCACCAGCACCCGGACGGGACAGGGAAATGAAAAACTGTTTTTT. Based on the CDR3 plus reference TRBV15 and TRBJ1-4, the full variable domain is DAMVIQNPRYQVTQFGKPVTLSCSQTLNHNVMYWYQQKSSQAPKLLFHYYDKDFNNEADTPDNFQSRRPNTSFCFLDIRSPGLGDTAMYLCATSTRTGQGNEKLFFGSGTQLSVL.

The CDR3 spells CASSHGKGRVVNTEAFF. The CDR3 DNA follows: TGCGCCAGCAGCCATGGAAAAGGGCGGGTGGTGAACACTGAAGCTTTCTTT. The genes are TRBV5-1 and TRBJ1-1; no definite D call. Germline V gene sequence: CDR1 SGHRS, CDR2 YFSETQ. CDR3 size: 17 residues. The V and J ends lost 4 bases and 0 bases respectively, with 19 bases between them.

The rearrangement joins TRBV7-8 to TRBJ2-5; a weak D match, TRBD1 (5 bases). The CDR3 consists of 14 residues. Trimming took 1 base from V and 5 from J, leaving 11 bases between them. Germline assignment: CDR1 SGHVS and CDR2 FQNEAQ. CDR3 bases: TGTGCCAGCAGCTTAGGCAGGGTCCGGGAGACCCAGTACTTC. Translating it yields CASSLGRVRETQYF.

The gene calls are TRBV27 and TRBJ2-3; weak D call: TRBD1 (6 bases). The CDR3 is 14 amino acids. Trimming left V 1 base short and J 5 bases short, with 10 bases between. The germline gives CDR1 MNHEY, CDR2 SMNVEV (reference sequence). The CDR3 loop is CASSLYVRGDTQYF. For the CDR3, the DNA is TGTGCCAGCAGTTTATATGTCAGGGGAGATACGCAGTATTTT.

In regard to this clone: A junction boundary mismatches the germline segment, possibly from a read error. Other DNA sequences of this sample code for an identical CDR3. The chain has TRBV7-9 and TRBJ2-7; 8 bases map to TRBD1. Germline V CDR1 and CDR2: SEHNR, FQNEAQ (reference sequence). CDR3 length equals 15 residues. The CDR3 bases are TGCGCCAGCAGCTGGGGGACAGGCCCTTCCTACGAGCAGTACTTC. Translation: CASSWGTGPSYEQYF.

The V and J genes are TRBV19 and TRBJ1-5, with a tentative D call TRBD1 (5 bases). The germline V gene encodes CDR1 LNHDA and CDR2 SQIVND (reference sequence). Trimming shortened V by 5 bases and J by 9 bases, and 14 bases separated the two germline ends. The CDR3 totals 13 residues. Here the CDR3 reads CASSELHGGPQHF. The CDR3 DNA is TGTGCCAGTAGTGAACTCCACGGGGGGCCCCAGCATTTT. Full variable domain (rest looked up from reference TRBV19 and TRBJ1-5): DGGITQSPKYLFRKEGQNVTLSCEQNLNHDAMYWYRQDPGQGLRLIYYSQIVNDFQKGDIAEGYSVSREKKESFPLTVTSAQKNPTAFYLCASSELHGGPQHFGDGTRLSIL.

The chain links TRBV6-5 to TRBJ2-7, with TRBD1 matching over 10 bases. With 0 bases clipped from V and 6 bases from J, the junction kept 8 bases outside the gene matches. The CDR3 is made up of 16 amino acids. Germline loops: CDR1 MNHEY, CDR2 SVGAGI. The CDR3 DNA reads as TGTGCCAGCAGTTACTCTAGGGGGACAGGGGTAGGCGAGCAGTACTTC. It translates to CASSYSRGTGVGEQYF.

J is TRBJ1-2 and V is TRBV5-6, with D maybe TRBD1 (6 bases). Germline values: CDR1 SGHDT, CDR2 YYEEEE. V was cut by 1 base and J by 3 bases, with 25 bases left in between. This CDR3 region has 19 residues. The CDR3, as DNA: TGTGCCAGCAGCTTGAACCGGACAGTCTTGCCGCACCGATACTATGGCTACACCTTC. Amino acid sequence: CASSLNRTVLPHRYYGYTF.

The chain uses TRBV2 and TRBJ2-2; D could derive from TRBD1 or TRBD2 (5 bases each). V was shortened by 6 bases and J by 8 bases, with 16 bases between the two germline ends. The CDR3 length is 14 residues. Germline assignment: CDR1 SNHLY and CDR2 FYNNEI. In DNA form, the CDR3 reads TGTGCCAGCAGAGCCGGGACGACGTTTGGGGAGCTGTTTTTT. Translation: CASRAGTTFGELFF.

In regard to this clone: Other DNA sequences in the same sample also yield this CDR3. The V call is TRBV9, the J call TRBJ1-5; no firm D call. V was pared by 0 bases and J by 1 base, with 5 bases between. The length of the CDR3 is 14 residues. Looked up from germline, CDR1 is SGDLS and CDR2 is YYNGEE. The CDR3 region is CASSVDGSNQPQHF. In DNA, the CDR3 is TGTGCCAGCAGCGTAGACGGCAGCAATCAGCCCCAGCATTTT.

The J gene is TRBJ1-2, the V gene TRBV6-6; D perhaps matches TRBD1 (5 bases). Germline V lookup: CDR1 MNHNY, CDR2 SVGAGI (reference sequence). V was cut by 2 bases and J by 5 bases, with 6 bases left in between. The CDR3 totals 12 residues. The CDR3 bases are TGTGCCAGCAGTTACCAGGGTTATGGCTACACCTTC. This gives the protein CASSYQGYGYTF.